One and the same sample provided the 2 T cell receptor beta chains below, sequenced in a study of cytomegalovirus exposure and HLA in healthy donors. The PCR ran on 60 Vbeta and 13 Jbeta primers. The assay was immunoSEQ multiplex PCR, and TCRdb's table has in-frame clones only and misses some. The sample lists about 120,000 clones; about 75% were seen once. Sequenced sample: PBMCs. Every receptor here comes from a man aged 60 to 69 in good health and CMV-seropositive.

This clone was found a few times. J is TRBJ2-1 and V is TRBV11-3; TRBD1 matches at 9 bases. CDR1 and CDR2 (germline): SGHNT, YENEEA. CDR3 length: 15 residues. Trimming took 5 bases from V and 5 from J; bases not matched to a gene: 7. In DNA form, the CDR3 reads TGTGCCAGCAGCCCCGGGACAGGGACTAACAATGAGCAGTTCTTC. Its translation: CASSPGTGTNNEQFF.

In this sample, this clone turned up a few times. The J gene is TRBJ1-2, the V gene TRBV2, with a weak D call TRBD1 (6 bases). This CDR3 is 15 amino acids long. V shed 5 bases and J shed 0 bases, with 13 bases lying between them. Germline V gives CDR1 SNHLY, CDR2 FYNNEI. CDR3 nucleotide sequence: TGTGCCAGCAGTCTTACGACAGGAACTAACTATGGCTACACCTTC. Protein product: CASSLTTGTNYGYTF.